This is a list of T cell receptor beta chains from one sample in a study of chemoradiotherapy in HPV16-positive cancers. The table came from immunoSEQ multiplex PCR; TCRdb's copy has only in-frame clones and leaves some out. The repertoire holds approximately 58,000 clones, with about 88% as singletons. The sample here was blood, taken from a patient who underwent chemoradiotherapy. The receptor source for this set is a human donor with HPV-associated anogenital cancer. The CDR3 runs from the conserved cysteine through the conserved F or W.

J gene | V gene | CDR3 protein
TRBJ1-5 | TRBV7-9 | CASSLGGLRVNQPQHF
TRBJ1-2 | TRBV30 | CAWRKGPNYGYTF
TRBJ2-2 | TRBV9 | CASSVTWQANTGELFF
TRBJ1-2 | TRBV6-1 | CASSPDRGYGYTF
TRBJ2-7 | TRBV6-6 | CASSRQVIDPYEQYF
TRBJ1-1 | TRBV30 | CAWSARDTAFF
TRBJ2-7 | TRBV4-3 | CASSQDRDYEQYF
TRBJ1-1 | TRBV2 | CASGENTEAFF
TRBJ2-2 | TRBV9 | CASRPSSGRALTGELFF
TRBJ2-5 | TRBV30 | CAINQGDEETQYF
TRBJ2-3 | TRBV6-1 | CASSEWVADTQYF
TRBJ2-1 | TRBV7-7 | CASSSDSGTGHYNEQFF
TRBJ2-7 | TRBV7-2 | CASSLWSRDEQYF
TRBJ2-3 | TRBV7-9 | CASSPERTSTDTQYF
TRBJ2-1 | TRBV5-1 | CASSGGTGNNEQFF
TRBJ2-3 | TRBV19 | CASSINGGVTDTQYF
TRBJ2-5 | TRBV15 | CATSRGGLADGETQYF
TRBJ1-6 | TRBV19 | CASSIWGSSYNSPLHF
TRBJ2-7 | TRBV9 | CASSPGNGDYEQYF
TRBJ2-1 | TRBV4-2 | CASSHDGGRGYNEQFF
TRBJ1-2 | TRBV30 | CAWGIQRDYYTF
TRBJ1-5 | TRBV2 | CASSVGTSRGNQPQHF